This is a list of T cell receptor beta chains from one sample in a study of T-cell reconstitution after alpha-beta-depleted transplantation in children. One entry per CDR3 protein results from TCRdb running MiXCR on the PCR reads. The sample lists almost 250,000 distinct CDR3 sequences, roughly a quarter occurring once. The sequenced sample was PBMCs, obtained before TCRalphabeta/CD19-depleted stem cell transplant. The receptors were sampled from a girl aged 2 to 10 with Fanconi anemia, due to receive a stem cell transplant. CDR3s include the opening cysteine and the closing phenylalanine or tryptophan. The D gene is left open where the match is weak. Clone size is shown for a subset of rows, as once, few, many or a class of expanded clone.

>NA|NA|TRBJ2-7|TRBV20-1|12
CSAPRTAYEQYF
TGCAGTGCTCCGCGGACAGCCTACGAGCAGTACTTC
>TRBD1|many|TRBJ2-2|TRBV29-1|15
CSVEDDRAETGELFF
TGCAGCGTTGAAGATGACAGGGCGGAAACCGGGGAGCTGTTTTTT
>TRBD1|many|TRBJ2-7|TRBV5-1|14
CASSLGDSSYEQYF
TGCGCCAGCAGCTTGGGGGACAGCTCCTACGAGCAGTACTTC
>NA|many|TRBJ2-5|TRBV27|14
CASSLLSSQETQYF
TGTGCCAGCAGTTTATTGAGCAGCCAAGAGACCCAGTACTTC
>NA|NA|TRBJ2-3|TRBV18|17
CASSPLIWGRNTDTQYF
TGTGCCAGCTCACCACTCATCTGGGGGCGGAACACAGATACGCAGTATTTT
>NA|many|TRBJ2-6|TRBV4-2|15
CASSQVNSGANVLTF
TGTGCCAGCAGCCAAGTGAACTCTGGGGCCAACGTCCTGACTTTC
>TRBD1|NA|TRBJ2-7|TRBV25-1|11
CASSGQGEQYF
TGTGCCAGCAGTGGACAGGGCGAGCAGTACTTC
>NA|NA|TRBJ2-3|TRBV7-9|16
CASSPTRPKETDTQYF
TGTGCCAGCAGCCCGACGCGGCCCAAGGAAACAGATACGCAGTATTTT
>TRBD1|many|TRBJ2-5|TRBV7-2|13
CASSLRTGETQYF
TGTGCCAGCAGCTTACGGACAGGGGAGACCCAGTACTTC
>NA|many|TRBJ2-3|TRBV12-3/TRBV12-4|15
CASTKAGLDTDTQYF
TGTGCCAGCACCAAGGCGGGCCTCGACACAGATACGCAGTATTTT
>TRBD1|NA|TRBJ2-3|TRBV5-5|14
CASDPGQQTDTQYF
TGTGCCAGTGATCCGGGACAGCAAACAGATACGCAGTATTTT
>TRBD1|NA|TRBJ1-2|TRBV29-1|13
CSVVNQGAHGYTF
TGCAGCGTCGTAAATCAGGGGGCACATGGCTACACCTTC
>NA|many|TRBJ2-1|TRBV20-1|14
CSAGTTESLNEQFF
TGCAGTGCTGGGACCACCGAATCACTTAATGAGCAGTTCTTC
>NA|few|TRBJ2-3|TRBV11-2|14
CASSFPLGTDTQYF
TGTGCCAGCAGCTTCCCCTTGGGGACAGATACGCAGTATTTT
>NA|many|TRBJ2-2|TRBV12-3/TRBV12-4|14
CASRYFRGSGELFF
TGTGCCAGCAGATACTTCCGGGGGTCCGGGGAGCTGTTTTTT
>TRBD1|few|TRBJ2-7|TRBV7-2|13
CASSQRTGGWTFF
TGTGCCAGCAGCCAGCGGACAGGGGGATGGACCTTCTTC
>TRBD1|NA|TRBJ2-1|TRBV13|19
CAFCFRGKLTGETYNEQFF
TGTGCCTTCTGTTTTAGGGGGAAATTAACAGGGGAGACCTACAATGAGCAGTTCTTC